This note documents a single T cell receptor (beta chain) sequence. This record belongs to a study of cytomegalovirus exposure and HLA in healthy donors. This CDR3 is 12 amino acids long. Germline V CDR1 and CDR2: MDHEN, SYDVKM. V was shortened by 5 bases and J by 4 bases, with 9 bases between the two germline ends. Primers: 60 Vbeta forward and 13 Jbeta reverse. TCRdb keeps only in-frame clones here, not all; method: immunoSEQ multiplex PCR. Altogether approximately 190,000 clones are present, 87% being singletons, with the ten largest covering around 0.99%. This sequence joins TRBV28 and TRBJ2-7; D gene uncertain. This receptor was obtained from a boy aged 2 to 9 in good health and CMV-seronegative. The sequenced sample was PBMCs. The DNA of the CDR3 is TGTGCCAGCAGTGTTGCCGGTTACGAGCAGTACTTC. Amino acid sequence: CASSVAGYEQYF.